This T cell receptor (beta chain) was profiled in a study of identical twins. Notes on the study in general: For out-of-frame beta sequences, excess twin sharing was weaker. The abundant beta clonotypes from cord blood had fewer insertions, and memory repertoires had none of this.

Per germline, CDR1 SEHNR and CDR2 FQNEAQ (reference sequence). CDR3 length equals 13 residues. V was clipped by 4 bases and J by 4 bases, with 9 bases between them. Only a few counts were recorded for this clonotype. Its target is not known. TCRdb analysed the 5' RACE reads with MiXCR anew, one entry per CDR3 protein. The data contain 700,000 or so distinct CDR3 sequences, 8.6% of them seen just once; the ten biggest clones take up 0.98%. The data were also submitted as part of a second study, on yellow fever vaccine responses in identical twins.

Material for sequencing was PBMCs. This TCR came from a young woman in good health. The V gene is TRBV7-9, the J gene TRBJ2-3; D not certain. CDR3 bases: TGTGCCAGCAGCTCCGGGCCATCAGATACGCAGTATTTT. Its protein is CASSSGPSDTQYF.